The source of this T cell receptor (beta chain) is a study of siplizumab effects on memory and regulatory T cells. Regarding the study as a whole: Naive T cells appeared more varied than memory cells and looked like key alloresponse contributors. Researchers did not confirm the suppressive function of proliferating Tregs from siplizumab cultures. Proliferating clones, CD4+ or CD8+, lacked an assignable naive or memory phenotype in roughly 80-97% of cases.

Germline V gene sequence: CDR1 LNHNV, CDR2 YYDKDF (reference sequence). V was clipped by 3 bases and J by 7 bases, with 13 bases between them. This CDR3 region has 14 residues. As to this clone: Its antigen is unidentified.

The repertoire was sequenced with immunoSEQ multiplex PCR; TCRdb's copy has only in-frame clones and lacks some. There are 100,000 or so clones in the sample; just over 90% occur only once, and roughly 0.16% lies in the top ten. The chain is built from TRBV15 and TRBJ1-5; D is perhaps TRBD1 (6 bases). Sequencing input: non-Treg CD4+ T cells sorted from blood. This clonotype was obtained from a human donor in good health. CDR3 region: CATSSIQGRQPQHF. The CDR3 DNA sequence: TGTGCCACCAGCAGCATCCAGGGGCGGCAGCCCCAGCATTTT.